The next 32 T cell receptor beta chains were all read from a single sample in a study of T cells expressing NK-cell markers. TCRdb re-called the 5' RACE reads; one entry per CDR3 protein, DNA not given. The repertoire table contains roughly 390,000 distinct CDR3 sequences. Sequenced material: blood T cells: a sorted CD56 or NKG2C T cell subset, CD4+ or CD8+ T cells, or bulk PBMC T cells (not recorded which). These receptor sequences come from a man aged 18 to 69 in good health.

This chain uses TRBV18 with TRBJ2-3; the D gene TCRdb calls, TRBD1, cannot be checked with no DNA. Germline CDR1 reads KGHSH; CDR2 reads LQKENI. CDR3 size: 15 residues. The CDR3 sequence: CASSPLGGPTDTQYF.

J is TRBJ1-1 and V is TRBV11-2. The CDR3 spans 18 residues. Germline loops: CDR1 SGHAT, CDR2 FQNNGV. The CDR3 here is CASSPERGGEGRGTEAFF.

This sequence joins TRBV7-9 and TRBJ2-5. Germline V gives CDR1 SEHNR, CDR2 FQNEAQ (reference sequence). The CDR3 covers 15 residues. CDR3: CASSLGAEETAKRYF.

The chain is built from TRBV6-2 or TRBV6-3 and TRBJ2-2; without DNA, the TCRdb call of TRBD1 cannot be checked. The CDR3 length is 14 residues. Germline V gene sequence: CDR1 MNHEY, CDR2 SVGEGT. The CDR3 is CASSWDPRKGELFF.

The chain uses TRBV30 and TRBJ1-3. The CDR3 is 19 amino acids. CDR1 and CDR2 from the germline V gene are GTSNPN and SVGIG (reference sequence). The CDR3 loop is CAWSVNYFQAASSGNTIYF.

V usage is TRBV20-1 and J usage is TRBJ2-7; lacking DNA, the TRBD2 call made by TCRdb goes unchecked. CDR3 length equals 16 residues. The germline V gene has CDR1 DFQATT and CDR2 SNEGSKA (reference sequence). The CDR3 loop reads CSADSSGGLSSYEQYF.

V is TRBV7-8 and J is TRBJ2-2; the D call of TRBD2 rests on TCRdb alone, since no DNA is present to check it. Germline V gives CDR1 SGHVS, CDR2 FQNEAQ. The CDR3 covers 16 residues. Here the CDR3 reads CASSRPRGRVTGELFF.

V is TRBV10-3 and J is TRBJ2-7. CDR1 is ENHRY, CDR2 SYGVKD, per germline. The CDR3 spans 17 residues. The CDR3 here is CAISESTGYFINDEQYF.

CDR3 region: CASSYWVDGNTGELFF. The chain is built from TRBV6-5 and TRBJ2-2. This CDR3 region has 16 residues. Germline V CDR1 and CDR2: MNHEY, SVGAGI.

This chain joins TRBV5-1 and TRBJ1-1. The CDR3 has 15 residues. Germline V gene lookup returns CDR1 SGHRS and CDR2 YFSETQ. This chain's CDR3 is CASSGGGPRNTEAFF.

The chain couples TRBV5-6 to TRBJ1-2; TCRdb's D gene call, TRBD1, goes unchecked for lack of DNA. Per germline, CDR1 SGHDT and CDR2 YYEEEE. The CDR3 sequence is 15 residues long. The CDR3 loop is CASSLDRGGTYGYTF. Full variable domain (rest looked up from reference TRBV5-6 and TRBJ1-2): DAGVTQSPTHLIKTRGQQVTLRCSPKSGHDTVSWYQQALGQGPQFIFQYYEEEERQRGNFPDRFSGHQFPNYSSELNVNALLLGDSALYLCASSLDRGGTYGYTFGSGTRLTVV.

CDR3: CATTLGRGSYNEQFF. This chain joins TRBV12-3 or TRBV12-4 and TRBJ2-1; TCRdb calls TRBD1, which cannot be checked without DNA. The CDR3 runs to 15 residues.

The J gene is TRBJ1-4, the V gene TRBV28. Germline-derived CDR1 and CDR2 are MDHEN and SYDVKM. CDR3 size: 14 residues. The CDR3 here is CASSLSAMGEKLFF.

The chain joins TRBV12-3 or TRBV12-4 to TRBJ2-7; TCRdb indicates TRBD2, and absent DNA this call remains unverified. The CDR3 runs 17 residues. This CDR3 reads CASSLRFRGGSAGEQYF.

The J gene is TRBJ2-2, the V gene TRBV6-5; TCRdb names TRBD2, which stays unverified in the absence of DNA. This CDR3 contains 18 residues. Germline assignment: CDR1 MNHEY and CDR2 SVGAGI. CDR3 region: CASSYTPGLAGDSGELFF.

V usage is TRBV27 and J usage is TRBJ2-5; TCRdb outputs TRBD1, but without DNA this stays unchecked. Germline assignment: CDR1 MNHEY and CDR2 SMNVEV (reference sequence). CDR3 length equals 17 residues. CDR3 loop: CASSLTGVGYMQETQYF.

This rearrangement joins TRBV12-3 or TRBV12-4 to TRBJ1-2; checking the TCRdb D call of TRBD1 is not possible without DNA. CDR3 length: 14 residues. This CDR3 reads CASRRGTGGAGYTF.

The chain has TRBV5-8 and TRBJ1-3; TCRdb proposes TRBD1, but this gene call is untestable without DNA. This CDR3 has 15 amino acids. Germline CDR1 reads SGHTS; CDR2 reads YDEGEE. The CDR3 loop is CASSLRQGNGNTIYF.

CDR3 sequence: CASSSDVSSGNTIYF. The chain recombines TRBV28 with TRBJ1-3. This CDR3 comprises 15 residues. The germline V gene has CDR1 MDHEN and CDR2 SYDVKM. Using reference TRBV28 and TRBJ1-3 for the parts outside the CDR3, the full variable domain is DVKVTQSSRYLVKRTGEKVFLECVQDMDHENMFWYRQDPGLGLRLIYFSYDVKMKEKGDIPEGYSVSREKKERFSLILESASTNQTSMYLCASSSDVSSGNTIYFGEGSWLTVV.

This rearrangement joins TRBV4-2 to TRBJ2-1; TCRdb indicates TRBD1, and absent DNA this call remains unverified. The CDR3 has 16 residues. The germline V gene has CDR1 LGHNA and CDR2 YNFKEQ. Here the CDR3 reads CASSQRTASKYNEQFF.

Here the CDR3 reads CASNPGVLNTEAFF. The chain is built from TRBV5-1 and TRBJ1-1; TCRdb indicates TRBD1, and absent DNA this call remains unverified. CDR3 length: 14 amino acids. Germline CDR1 is SGHRS and CDR2 is YFSETQ.

This rearrangement joins TRBV10-3 to TRBJ2-1; the D call of TRBD2 rests on TCRdb alone, since no DNA is present to check it. The CDR3 runs to 15 residues. CDR1 is ENHRY and CDR2 is SYGVKD in the germline V gene. CDR3 loop: CAISGGGAGSNEQFF.

The V call is TRBV7-8, the J call TRBJ2-2; the D call from TCRdb, TRBD1, cannot be confirmed without DNA. The CDR3 length is 17 residues. CDR1 is SGHVS, CDR2 FQNEAQ, per germline. The CDR3 spells CASAYYAGGTNTGELFF.

The rearrangement uses TRBV20-1 and TRBJ2-5; TCRdb reports TRBD2, a call that lacks DNA to check it against. The CDR3 is 13 amino acids. Per the germline V gene, CDR1 is DFQATT and CDR2 is SNEGSKA (reference sequence). This CDR3 reads CSALRSGGETQYF.

This chain connects TRBV27 to TRBJ2-2; TCRdb gives TRBD1 as the D gene, but with no DNA this cannot be confirmed. CDR1 is MNHEY and CDR2 is SMNVEV in the germline V gene (reference sequence). This CDR3 is built from 18 residues. CDR3 loop: CASSPDPDRGALAGELFF.

The gene calls are TRBV6-5 and TRBJ1-2; TCRdb proposes TRBD1, but this gene call is untestable without DNA. This CDR3 is built from 15 residues. The germline gives CDR1 MNHEY, CDR2 SVGAGI. CDR3 protein: CASSYSPDKSDGYTF.

V and J are TRBV2 and TRBJ2-3. This CDR3 is 14 amino acids long. Germline CDR1 SNHLY, CDR2 FYNNEI. The CDR3 loop is CASSEFSPTDTQYF.

This chain's CDR3 is CASSYDARYEQYF. The chain uses TRBV6-2 or TRBV6-3 and TRBJ2-7. The CDR3 loop spans 13 amino acids. Germline CDR1 and CDR2: MNHEY and SVGEGT.

The J gene is TRBJ2-4, the V gene TRBV5-4; TCRdb lists TRBD1, though no DNA is available to test this call. The CDR3 is 15 residues long. Germline CDR1 SGHNT, CDR2 YYREEE (reference sequence). The CDR3 loop reads CASSLGTAEGNIQYF.

The chain couples TRBV12-3 or TRBV12-4 to TRBJ1-5; lacking DNA, the TRBD1 call made by TCRdb goes unchecked. The CDR3 totals 16 residues. The CDR3 sequence is CASKDRGRGPNQPQHF.

The genes are TRBV6-1 and TRBJ2-5; TCRdb reports TRBD2, a call that lacks DNA to check it against. CDR1 is MNHNS and CDR2 is SASEGT in the germline V gene. The CDR3 spans 12 residues. CDR3: CASGPAQETQYF.

The V and J genes are TRBV7-9 and TRBJ2-7; TCRdb calls TRBD1, which cannot be checked without DNA. The CDR3 runs to 15 residues. The V gene's germline CDR1 is SEHNR and CDR2 FQNEAQ (reference sequence). This CDR3 is CASSLKGQGANEQYF.